This record looks at one TCR beta chain sequence and its context. Antigen unknown. Here immunoSEQ multiplex PCR was the method, and the copy in TCRdb shows in-frame clones only, minus some. Of roughly 480,000 clones in the sample, around 79% were seen once. The entry originates in a study of shared clonotypes between healthy human individuals. The wider study: The donor group consisted of a couple of women and a few men, aged 18 to 49.

Study donors comprised healthy, HIV-negative adults devoid of recent acute infection or vaccination. In unsorted samples, genomic DNA was obtained using 100 million or so PBMCs. General study findings and limits: The diversity represented, both genetic and in exposure history, was limited by few donors.

Germline loops: CDR1 SEHNR, CDR2 FQNEAQ (reference sequence). CDR3 length: 14 residues. The trim removed 4 bases at V and 4 bases at J, leaving 6 bases unmatched. This sequence originates from a woman in her 40s in good health. Some clones in this sample may be carry-over from other donors' samples. The sample comprised PBMCs. J is TRBJ2-7 and V is TRBV7-9, with TRBD1 identical over 8 bases. CDR3 sequence: CASSSDRELYEQYF. The CDR3 DNA is TGTGCCAGCAGCTCGGACAGGGAGTTGTACGAGCAGTACTTC.